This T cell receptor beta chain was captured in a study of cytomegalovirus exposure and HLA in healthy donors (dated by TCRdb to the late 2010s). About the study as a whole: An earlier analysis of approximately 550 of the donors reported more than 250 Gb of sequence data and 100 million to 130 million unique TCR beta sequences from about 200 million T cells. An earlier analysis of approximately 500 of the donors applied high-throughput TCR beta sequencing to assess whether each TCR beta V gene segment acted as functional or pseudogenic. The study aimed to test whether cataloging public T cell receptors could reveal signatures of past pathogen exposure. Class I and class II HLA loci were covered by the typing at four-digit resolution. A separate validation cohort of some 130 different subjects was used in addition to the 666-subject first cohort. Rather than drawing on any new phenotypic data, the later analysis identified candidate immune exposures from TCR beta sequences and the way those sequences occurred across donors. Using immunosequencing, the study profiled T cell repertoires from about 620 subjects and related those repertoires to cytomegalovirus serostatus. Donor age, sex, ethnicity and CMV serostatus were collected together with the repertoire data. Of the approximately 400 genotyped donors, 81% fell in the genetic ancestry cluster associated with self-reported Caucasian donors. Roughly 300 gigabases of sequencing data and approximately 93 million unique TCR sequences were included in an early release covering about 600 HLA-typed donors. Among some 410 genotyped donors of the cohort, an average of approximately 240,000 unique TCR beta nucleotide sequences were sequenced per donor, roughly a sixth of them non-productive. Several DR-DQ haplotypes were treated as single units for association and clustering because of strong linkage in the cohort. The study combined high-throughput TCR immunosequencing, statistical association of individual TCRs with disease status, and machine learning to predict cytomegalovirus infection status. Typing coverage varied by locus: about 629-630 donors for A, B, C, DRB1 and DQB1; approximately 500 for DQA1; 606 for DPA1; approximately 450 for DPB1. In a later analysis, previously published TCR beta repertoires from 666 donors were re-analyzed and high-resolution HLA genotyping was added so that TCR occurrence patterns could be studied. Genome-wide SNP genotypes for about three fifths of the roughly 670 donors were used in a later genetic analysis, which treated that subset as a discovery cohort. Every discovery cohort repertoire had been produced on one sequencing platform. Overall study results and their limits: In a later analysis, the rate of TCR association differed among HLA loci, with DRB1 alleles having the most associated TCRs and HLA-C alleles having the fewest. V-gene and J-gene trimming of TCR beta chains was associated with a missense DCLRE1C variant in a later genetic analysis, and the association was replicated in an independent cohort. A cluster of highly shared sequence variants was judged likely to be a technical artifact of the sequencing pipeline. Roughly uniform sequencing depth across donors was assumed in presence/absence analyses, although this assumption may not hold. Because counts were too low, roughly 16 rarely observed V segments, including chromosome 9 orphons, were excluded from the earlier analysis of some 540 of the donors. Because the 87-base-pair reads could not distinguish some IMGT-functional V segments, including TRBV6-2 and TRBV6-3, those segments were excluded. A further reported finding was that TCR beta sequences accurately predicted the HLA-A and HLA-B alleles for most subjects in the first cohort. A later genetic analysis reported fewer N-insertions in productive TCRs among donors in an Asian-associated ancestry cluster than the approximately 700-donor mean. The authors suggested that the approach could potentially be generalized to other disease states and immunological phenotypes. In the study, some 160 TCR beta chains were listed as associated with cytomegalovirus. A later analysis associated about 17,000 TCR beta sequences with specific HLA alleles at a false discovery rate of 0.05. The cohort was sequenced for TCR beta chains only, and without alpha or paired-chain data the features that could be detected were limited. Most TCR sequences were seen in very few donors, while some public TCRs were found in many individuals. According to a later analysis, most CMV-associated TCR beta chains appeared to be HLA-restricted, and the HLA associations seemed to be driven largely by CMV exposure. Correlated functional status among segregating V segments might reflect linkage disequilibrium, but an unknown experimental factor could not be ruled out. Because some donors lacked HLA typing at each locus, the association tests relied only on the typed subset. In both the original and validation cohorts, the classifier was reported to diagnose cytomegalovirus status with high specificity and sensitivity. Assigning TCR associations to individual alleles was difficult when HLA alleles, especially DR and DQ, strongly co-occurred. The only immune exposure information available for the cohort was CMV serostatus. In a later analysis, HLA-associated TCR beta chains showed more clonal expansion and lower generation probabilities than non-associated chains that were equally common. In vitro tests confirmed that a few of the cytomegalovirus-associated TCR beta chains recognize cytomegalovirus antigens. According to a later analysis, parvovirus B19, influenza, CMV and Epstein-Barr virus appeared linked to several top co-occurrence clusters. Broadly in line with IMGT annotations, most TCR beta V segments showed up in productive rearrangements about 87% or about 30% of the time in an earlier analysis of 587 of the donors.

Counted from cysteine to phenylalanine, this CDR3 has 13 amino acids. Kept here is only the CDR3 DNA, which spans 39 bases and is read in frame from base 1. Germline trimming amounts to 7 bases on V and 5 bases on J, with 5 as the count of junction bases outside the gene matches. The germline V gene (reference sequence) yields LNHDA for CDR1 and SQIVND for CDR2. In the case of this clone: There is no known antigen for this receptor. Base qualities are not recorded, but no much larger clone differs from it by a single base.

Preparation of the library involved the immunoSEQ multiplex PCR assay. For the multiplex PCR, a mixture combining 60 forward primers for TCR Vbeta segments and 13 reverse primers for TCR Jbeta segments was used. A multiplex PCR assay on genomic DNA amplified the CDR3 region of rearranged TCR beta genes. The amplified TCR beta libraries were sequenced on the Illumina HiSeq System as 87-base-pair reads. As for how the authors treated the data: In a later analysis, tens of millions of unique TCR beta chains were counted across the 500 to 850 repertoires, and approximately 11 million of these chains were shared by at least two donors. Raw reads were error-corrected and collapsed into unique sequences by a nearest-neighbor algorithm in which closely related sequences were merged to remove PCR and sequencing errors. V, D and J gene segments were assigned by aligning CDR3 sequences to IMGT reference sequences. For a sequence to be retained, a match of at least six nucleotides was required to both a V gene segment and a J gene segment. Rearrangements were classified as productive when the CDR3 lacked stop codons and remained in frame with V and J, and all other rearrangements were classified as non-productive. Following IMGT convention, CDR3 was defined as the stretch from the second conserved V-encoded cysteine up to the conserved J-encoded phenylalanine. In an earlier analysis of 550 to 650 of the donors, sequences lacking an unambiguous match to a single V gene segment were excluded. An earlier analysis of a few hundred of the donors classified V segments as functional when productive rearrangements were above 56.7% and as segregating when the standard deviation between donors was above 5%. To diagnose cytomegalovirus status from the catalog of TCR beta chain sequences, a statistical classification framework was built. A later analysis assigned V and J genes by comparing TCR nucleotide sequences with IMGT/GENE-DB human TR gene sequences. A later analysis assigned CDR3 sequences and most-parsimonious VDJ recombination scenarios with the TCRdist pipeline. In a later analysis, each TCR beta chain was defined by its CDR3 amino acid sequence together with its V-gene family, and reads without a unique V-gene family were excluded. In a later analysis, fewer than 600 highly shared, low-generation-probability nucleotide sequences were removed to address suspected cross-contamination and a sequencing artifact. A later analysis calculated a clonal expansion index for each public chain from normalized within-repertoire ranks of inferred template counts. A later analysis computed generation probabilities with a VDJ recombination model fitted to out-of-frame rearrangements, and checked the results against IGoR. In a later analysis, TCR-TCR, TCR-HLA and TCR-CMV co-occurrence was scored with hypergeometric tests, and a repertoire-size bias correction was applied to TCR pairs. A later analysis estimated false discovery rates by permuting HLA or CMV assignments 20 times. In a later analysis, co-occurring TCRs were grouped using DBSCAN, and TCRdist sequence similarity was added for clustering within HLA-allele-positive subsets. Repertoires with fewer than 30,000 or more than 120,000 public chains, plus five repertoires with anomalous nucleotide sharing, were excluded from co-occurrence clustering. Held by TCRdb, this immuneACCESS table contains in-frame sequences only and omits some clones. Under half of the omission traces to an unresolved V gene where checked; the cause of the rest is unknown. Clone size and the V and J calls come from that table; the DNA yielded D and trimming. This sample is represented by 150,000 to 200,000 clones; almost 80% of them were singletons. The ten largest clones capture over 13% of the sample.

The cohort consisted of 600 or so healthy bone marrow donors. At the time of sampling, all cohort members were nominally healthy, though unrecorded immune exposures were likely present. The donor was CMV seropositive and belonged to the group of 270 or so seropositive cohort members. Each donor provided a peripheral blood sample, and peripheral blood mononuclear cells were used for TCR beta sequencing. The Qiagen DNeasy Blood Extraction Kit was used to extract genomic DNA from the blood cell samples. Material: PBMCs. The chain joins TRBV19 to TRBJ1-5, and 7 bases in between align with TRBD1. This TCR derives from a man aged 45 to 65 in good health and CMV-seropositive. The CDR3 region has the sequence CASMGQSYQPQHF. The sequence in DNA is TGTGCCAGTATGGGACAGTCTTATCAGCCCCAGCATTTT.